Listed here is a single T cell receptor beta chain. These data are taken from a study of STAT5B mutations in CD4+ large granular lymphocyte leukemia. Method: immunoSEQ multiplex PCR; TCRdb's copy keeps in-frame clones and lacks some. This sample carries around 33,000 clones, roughly 71% of them seen once, and the ten largest clones take about 2.5%. The receptor was isolated from a human donor in good health. Sequenced: CD4+ T cells from blood buffy coats.

CDR3 protein: CASSKGGGTNNEQFF. CDR3 sequence (DNA): TGTGCCAGCAGCAAAGGAGGGGGCACCAACAATGAGCAGTTCTTC. This sequence joins TRBV7-2 and TRBJ2-1, with D possibly matching TRBD1 (7 bases). The V gene's germline CDR1 is SGHTA and CDR2 FQGNSA. V lost 5 bases to trimming and J lost 5 bases, with 16 bases between them. The CDR3 totals 15 residues.